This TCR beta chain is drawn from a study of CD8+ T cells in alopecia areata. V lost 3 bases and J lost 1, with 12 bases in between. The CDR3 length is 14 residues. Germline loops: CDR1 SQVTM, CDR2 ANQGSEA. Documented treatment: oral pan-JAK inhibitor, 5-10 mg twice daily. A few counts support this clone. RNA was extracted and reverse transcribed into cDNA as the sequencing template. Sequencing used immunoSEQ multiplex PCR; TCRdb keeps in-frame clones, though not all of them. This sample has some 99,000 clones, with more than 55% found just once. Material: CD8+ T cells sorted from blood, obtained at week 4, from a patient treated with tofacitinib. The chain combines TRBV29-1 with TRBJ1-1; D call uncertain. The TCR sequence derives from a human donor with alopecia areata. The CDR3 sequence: CSVDGYGGNTEAFF. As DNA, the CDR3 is TGCAGCGTTGACGGCTACGGAGGGAACACTGAAGCTTTCTTT. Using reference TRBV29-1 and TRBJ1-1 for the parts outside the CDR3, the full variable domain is SAVISQKPSRDICQRGTSLTIQCQVDSQVTMMFWYRQQPGQSLTLIATANQGSEATYESGFVIDKFPISRPNLTFSTLTVSNMSPEDSSIYLCSVDGYGGNTEAFFGQGTRLTVV.